Below are 28 T cell receptor beta chains sequenced from a single sample in a study of cytomegalovirus exposure and HLA in healthy donors. PCR primers comprised 60 Vbeta and 13 Jbeta primers. Measured with immunoSEQ multiplex PCR; TCRdb has only the in-frame clones, and not every one. This sample has roughly 100,000 clones, with around 75% found just once. Sample: PBMCs. These receptor sequences come from a man aged 30-40 years in good health and CMV-seropositive.

The chain recombines TRBV5-6 with TRBJ1-1, with a possible D match to TRBD1 (6 bases). Germline CDR1 SGHDT, CDR2 YYEEEE. Trimming shortened V by 4 bases and J by 1 base, and 11 bases separated the two germline ends. The CDR3 length is 14 residues. The CDR3 loop reads CASSAGTPNTEAFF. The CDR3 region has the DNA TGTGCCAGCAGCGCTGGGACACCGAACACTGAAGCTTTCTTT. Filled out from reference TRBV5-6 and TRBJ1-1, the complete variable domain reads DAGVTQSPTHLIKTRGQQVTLRCSPKSGHDTVSWYQQALGQGPQFIFQYYEEEERQRGNFPDRFSGHQFPNYSSELNVNALLLGDSALYLCASSAGTPNTEAFFGQGTRLTVV.

The chain carries TRBV27 and TRBJ1-2; TRBD1 might be the D (5 bases). Germline CDR1 is MNHEY and CDR2 is SMNVEV (reference sequence). Trimming left V 1 base short and J 3 bases short, with 12 bases between. This CDR3 has 15 residues. The CDR3 region is CASSLYWGDDYGYTF. The CDR3 DNA reads TGTGCCAGCAGTTTATATTGGGGGGACGACTATGGCTACACCTTC.

The chain uses TRBV28 and TRBJ2-1; possibly TRBD1 for D (5 bases). There are 15 residues in the CDR3. Germline lookup yields CDR1 MDHEN and CDR2 SYDVKM. Trimming cost V 5 bases and J 8 bases, with 19 bases left between them. CDR3 protein: CASSMRPQGAHEQFF. CDR3 DNA: TGTGCCAGCAGTATGAGACCACAAGGGGCCCATGAGCAGTTCTTC.

The sample holds a few counts of this clone. This CDR3 is also generated by other DNA sequences in the sample. The rearrangement uses TRBV15 and TRBJ1-6, with D tentatively TRBD1 (6 bases). The length of the CDR3 is 15 residues. Germline V gives CDR1 LNHNV, CDR2 YYDKDF (reference sequence). V lost 6 bases to trimming and J lost 7 bases, with 16 bases between them. The CDR3 sequence is CATSPEPGGNSPLHF. Here the CDR3 DNA reads TGTGCCACCAGTCCCGAGCCTGGGGGCAATTCACCCCTCCACTTT.

The genes are TRBV4-3 and TRBJ2-2, with D tentatively TRBD1 (6 bases). CDR3 length equals 14 residues. Germline values: CDR1 LGHNA, CDR2 YSLEER. The ends were cut back, 0 bases at V and 7 bases at J, with 9 bases in the middle. The CDR3 sequence: CASSQDQGHGELFF. CDR3 DNA sequence: TGCGCCAGCAGCCAAGATCAGGGGCACGGGGAGCTGTTTTTT.

This clone was seen a single time. The chain links TRBV5-6 to TRBJ2-7, with 8 bases lining up with TRBD1. The length of the CDR3 is 16 residues. Germline V gives CDR1 SGHDT, CDR2 YYEEEE. V was pared by 4 bases and J by 0 bases, with 9 bases of the junction left unmatched. The CDR3 bases are TGTGCCAGCAGCCTGTACAGGGGGTCGAGCTCCTACGAGCAGTACTTC. This sequence encodes CASSLYRGSSSYEQYF.

A word on this clone: Distinct nucleotide sequences in the sample also encode this CDR3. The gene calls are TRBV7-2 and TRBJ2-5; D gene uncertain. Looked up from germline, CDR1 is SGHTA and CDR2 is FQGNSA. Trimming stripped 1 base from V and 4 bases from J, with 4 bases between. This CDR3 contains 12 residues. As DNA, the CDR3 is TGTGCCAGCAGCTTAGTCAGAGAGACCCAGTACTTC. Protein: CASSLVRETQYF.

The chain employs TRBV7-2 and TRBJ2-7, with D possibly being TRBD1 (6 bases). V was clipped by 5 bases and J by 0 bases, with 14 bases between them. The length of the CDR3 is 15 residues. From germline, CDR1 is SGHTA and CDR2 FQGNSA. CDR3 residues: CASSPYTGSSYEQYF. CDR3 DNA sequence: TGTGCCAGCAGCCCCTATACAGGGAGCTCCTACGAGCAGTACTTC.

This clone is medium-sized in the sample. The chain links TRBV5-6 to TRBJ1-2; D call uncertain. The CDR3 runs 14 residues. V dropped 5 bases and J dropped 5 bases, with 16 bases sitting between them. The germline V gene has CDR1 SGHDT and CDR2 YYEEEE. CDR3 protein: CASRDTSGRYGYTF. The CDR3 region has the DNA TGTGCCAGCAGGGATACATCTGGGCGTTATGGCTACACCTTC.

The chain couples TRBV6-1 to TRBJ1-6; a possible D gene is TRBD1 (6 bases). V was shortened by 2 bases and J by 9 bases, with 17 bases between the two germline ends. Germline CDR1 and CDR2: MNHNS and SASEGT. This CDR3 spans 16 amino acids. This chain's CDR3 is CASSERWAGVGSPLHF. The CDR3 DNA sequence: TGTGCCAGCAGTGAAAGGTGGGCAGGGGTCGGTTCACCCCTCCACTTT.

This clone was seen a handful of times. The V call is TRBV6-1, the J call TRBJ1-5; no clear D. From germline, CDR1 is MNHNS and CDR2 SASEGT. The CDR3 spans 15 residues. V was trimmed by 6 bases and J by 0 bases, leaving 12 bases between them. CDR3 sequence (DNA): TGTGCCAGCAGATCCGGGTCTCCTAGCAATCAGCCCCAGCATTTT. Residues: CASRSGSPSNQPQHF.

V and J are TRBV5-4 and TRBJ2-1; D not certain. CDR1 and CDR2 (germline): SGHNT, YYREEE (reference sequence). The CDR3 is made up of 14 amino acids. V dropped 6 bases and J dropped 8 bases, with 18 bases sitting between them. DNA of the CDR3: TGTGCCAGCAATCTAGACGTCGGAATCGATGAGCAGTTCTTC. Translating it yields CASNLDVGIDEQFF. The full variable domain, its missing parts supplied by reference TRBV5-4 and TRBJ2-1, is ETGVTQSPTHLIKTRGQQVTLRCSSQSGHNTVSWYQQALGQGPQFIFQYYREEENGRGNFPPRFSGLQFPNYSSELNVNALELDDSALYLCASNLDVGIDEQFFGPGTRLTVL.

The CDR3 region has the DNA TGCGCCAGCAGCTTGACACAGTATGAAGCTTTCTTT. Protein sequence: CASSLTQYEAFF. The chain joins TRBV5-1 to TRBJ1-1; D is unresolved. Deletions cut 1 base from V and 7 bases from J, with 8 bases between. This CDR3 region has 12 residues. Germline values: CDR1 SGHRS, CDR2 YFSETQ.

The J gene is TRBJ2-3, the V gene TRBV9; 10 bases are a match to TRBD2. The V gene's germline CDR1 is SGDLS and CDR2 YYNGEE. The CDR3 runs to 14 residues. The V gene end was trimmed by 4 bases and the J gene end by 5 bases; junction bases not matched to a gene: 4. The DNA of the CDR3 is TGTGCCAGCAGCAATCTAGCGGGGGAAGATACGCAGTATTTT. Translation: CASSNLAGEDTQYF. The full variable domain, with the rest looked up from reference TRBV9 and TRBJ2-3, is DSGVTQTPKHLITATGQRVTLRCSPRSGDLSVYWYQQSLDQGLQFLIQYYNGEERAKGNILERFSAQQFPDLHSELNLSSLELGDSALYFCASSNLAGEDTQYFGPGTRLTVL.

The CDR3 is CASSPPGQNPSTDTQYF. CDR3 DNA sequence: TGTGCCAGCAGCCCTCCGGGACAGAATCCTAGCACAGATACGCAGTATTTT. The rearrangement links TRBV13 to TRBJ2-3; 7 positions agree with TRBD1. CDR3 length: 17 residues. The V gene's germline CDR1 is PRHDT and CDR2 FYEKMQ (reference sequence). After removal of 5 bases from V and 0 bases from J, the junction contained 11 bases not matched to a gene. The variable domain in full, completed from reference TRBV13 and TRBJ2-3, reads AAGVIQSPRHLIKEKRETATLKCYPIPRHDTVYWYQQGPGQDPQFLISFYEKMQSDKGSIPDRFSAQQFSDYHSELNMSSLELGDSALYFCASSPPGQNPSTDTQYFGPGTRLTVL.

The rearrangement uses TRBV11-2 and TRBJ1-4, with 9 bases fitting TRBD1. Germline CDR1 SGHAT, CDR2 FQNNGV. The CDR3 runs to 15 residues. The trim removed 2 bases at V and 5 bases at J, leaving 3 bases unmatched. The CDR3 DNA sequence: TGTGCCAGCAGCTTAACAGGGGGCGGAAATGAAAAACTGTTTTTT. Translation gives CASSLTGGGNEKLFF.

The chain combines TRBV6-5 with TRBJ1-1, with 7 nucleotides matching TRBD1. Germline lookup yields CDR1 MNHEY and CDR2 SVGAGI. Trimming at V came to 5 bases and at J to 4 bases, leaving 7 bases not matched to a gene. The CDR3 spans 14 residues. The CDR3 DNA reads TGTGCCAGCAGTAACGACAGGGTATCCACTGAAGCTTTCTTT. Its translation is CASSNDRVSTEAFF.

V usage is TRBV12-5 and J usage is TRBJ2-1, with D perhaps matching TRBD1 (6 bases). This CDR3 region has 15 residues. V was pared by 0 bases and J by 6 bases, with 12 bases between. In germline, CDR1 is LGHNT, CDR2 FRNRAP. CDR3 amino acids: CASGLVPDRSNEQFF. The CDR3 region has the DNA TGTGCTAGTGGTTTGGTACCCGACAGGAGCAATGAGCAGTTCTTC.

The chain recombines TRBV4-2 with TRBJ2-7; 11 bases match TRBD1. This CDR3 region has 15 residues. V shed 1 base, J shed 2 bases, and the junction held 1 base outside the gene matches. The germline V gene has CDR1 LGHNA and CDR2 YNFKEQ. The CDR3 loop reads CASSQGGQGAYEQYF. As DNA, the CDR3 is TGTGCCAGCAGCCAAGGGGGACAGGGGGCCTACGAGCAGTACTTC.

This chain joins TRBV27 and TRBJ1-1; D is possibly TRBD1 (5 bases). CDR1 is MNHEY, CDR2 SMNVEV, per germline (reference sequence). The CDR3 spans 15 residues. V gave up 0 bases and J gave up 0 bases, with 8 bases separating them. CDR3 amino acids: CASSLSATVNTEAFF. The CDR3, as DNA: TGTGCCAGCAGTTTATCGGCGACAGTGAACACTGAAGCTTTCTTT.

The rearrangement uses TRBV9 and TRBJ2-3; 8 bases align to TRBD2. The CDR3 covers 17 residues. Losses at the gene ends were 0 bases for V and 7 bases for J; bases not matched to a gene: 13. Germline values: CDR1 SGDLS, CDR2 YYNGEE. CDR3 bases: TGTGCCAGCAGCGTAGCCCGGGAGAGCGGGGGATTCCATACGCAGTATTTT. Amino acid sequence: CASSVARESGGFHTQYF.

The V and J genes are TRBV5-1 and TRBJ2-7; 12 nucleotides match TRBD1. Germline V gene lookup returns CDR1 SGHRS and CDR2 YFSETQ. This CDR3 spans 16 amino acids. V was clipped by 1 base and J by 9 bases; unmatched bases: 11. The CDR3 DNA sequence: TGCGCCAGCAGCTTGTCAACGTCGGGACAGGGGGCTTGGCAGTACTTC. Amino acid sequence: CASSLSTSGQGAWQYF.

The chain recombines TRBV5-8 with TRBJ1-2; the match to TRBD1 covers 11 bases. J lost 3 bases, V lost 4 bases, and 8 bases had no gene match. This CDR3 has 16 amino acids. The germline V gene encodes CDR1 SGHTS and CDR2 YDEGEE. CDR3 sequence reads: CASSLRDRGNHYGYTF. CDR3 nucleotides: TGTGCCAGCAGCCTCCGGGACAGGGGGAACCACTATGGCTACACCTTC.

CDR3 DNA sequence: TGCGCCAGCAGCCAAGGTCGGCACGGGTTAGGTCAGCCCCAGCATTTT. Translation gives CASSQGRHGLGQPQHF. The chain combines TRBV4-3 with TRBJ1-5; no definite D call. The CDR3 sequence is 16 residues long. Trimming took 1 base from V and 6 from J, leaving 16 bases between them. The germline V gene has CDR1 LGHNA and CDR2 YSLEER.

This chain links TRBV27 with TRBJ2-5; D is perhaps TRBD2 (7 bases). CDR1 and CDR2 from the germline V gene are MNHEY and SMNVEV (reference sequence). Trimming shortened V by 4 bases and J by 2 bases, and 20 bases separated the two germline ends. This CDR3 has 17 amino acids. DNA for the CDR3: TGTGCCAGCAGTTCACGGACTAGGGGGGGGGCTCAAGAGACCCAGTACTTC. Protein sequence: CASSSRTRGGAQETQYF.

The genes are TRBV6-6 and TRBJ1-2; the D is unclear. The germline gives CDR1 MNHNY, CDR2 SVGAGI (reference sequence). The V gene lost 7 bases and the J gene lost 0 bases, with 12 bases spanning the gap. This CDR3 comprises 14 residues. CDR3 bases: TGTGCCAGCAAGGCTGCAGCGTCTAACTATGGCTACACCTTC. Residues: CASKAAASNYGYTF.

The chain uses TRBV27 and TRBJ2-3, with 7 bases identical to TRBD1. The ends lost 7 bases at V and 2 bases at J; junction bases unmatched: 6. Germline CDR1 MNHEY, CDR2 SMNVEV (reference sequence). The CDR3 sequence is 14 residues long. This chain's CDR3 is CASKPGQYTDTQYF. The DNA of the CDR3 is TGTGCCAGCAAGCCGGGACAGTACACAGATACGCAGTATTTT.

The V and J genes are TRBV11-2 and TRBJ1-5, with no clear D. In germline, CDR1 is SGHAT, CDR2 FQNNGV. This CDR3 comprises 13 residues. Trimming cost V 0 bases and J 4 bases, with 4 bases left between them. The CDR3: CASSLDGNQPQHF. CDR3 nucleotides: TGTGCCAGCAGCTTAGACGGGAATCAGCCCCAGCATTTT.